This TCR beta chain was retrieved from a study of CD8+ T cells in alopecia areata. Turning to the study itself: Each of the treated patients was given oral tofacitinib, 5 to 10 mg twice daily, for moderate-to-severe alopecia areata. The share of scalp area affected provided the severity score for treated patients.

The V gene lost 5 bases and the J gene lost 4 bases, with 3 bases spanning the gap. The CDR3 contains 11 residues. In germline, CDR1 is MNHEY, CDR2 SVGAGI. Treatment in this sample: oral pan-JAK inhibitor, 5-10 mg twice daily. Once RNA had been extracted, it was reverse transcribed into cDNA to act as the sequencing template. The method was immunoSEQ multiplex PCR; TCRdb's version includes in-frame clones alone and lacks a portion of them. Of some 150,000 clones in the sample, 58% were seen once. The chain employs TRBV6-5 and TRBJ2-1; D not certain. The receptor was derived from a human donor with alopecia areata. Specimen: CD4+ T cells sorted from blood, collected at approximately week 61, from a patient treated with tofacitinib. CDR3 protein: CASSKYNEQFF. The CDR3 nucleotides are TGTGCCAGCAGTAAGTACAATGAGCAGTTCTTC.